The subject of this entry is one TCR beta chain. Each CDR3 protein gets one entry after TCRdb re-called the 5' RACE reads with MiXCR. The sample lists hundreds of thousands of distinct CDR3 sequences, roughly 20% occurring once. The entry originates in a study of T-cell memory formation after mild COVID-19. Trimming removed 7 bases from V and 9 bases from J; junction bases left unmatched: 15. This CDR3 is built from 15 residues. CDR1 MNHEY and CDR2 SVGAGI come from the germline V gene. The source of this sequence is an adult woman who had mild COVID-19 (a few samples of this study predate the infection). Cell type and time point are not known. The sequenced sample was PBMCs or a T cell subset sorted from them (not recorded which). The chain uses TRBV6-5 and TRBJ2-1; 7 bases are shared with TRBD2. The CDR3, as DNA: TGTGCCAGCACTCAGGCTAGCGGTACATATAGTGAGCAGTTCTTC. Translating gives CASTQASGTYSEQFF.